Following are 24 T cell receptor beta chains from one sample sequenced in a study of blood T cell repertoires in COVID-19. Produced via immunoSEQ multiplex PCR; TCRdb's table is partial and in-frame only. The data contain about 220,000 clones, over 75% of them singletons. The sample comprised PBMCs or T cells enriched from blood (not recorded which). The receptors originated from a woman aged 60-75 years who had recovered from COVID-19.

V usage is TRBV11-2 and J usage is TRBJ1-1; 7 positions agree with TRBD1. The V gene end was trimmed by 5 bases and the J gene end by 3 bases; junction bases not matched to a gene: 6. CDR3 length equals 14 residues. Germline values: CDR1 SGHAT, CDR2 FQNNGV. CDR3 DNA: TGTGCCAGCAGCGGCGACAGGGCCTACACTGAAGCTTTCTTT. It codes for CASSGDRAYTEAFF.

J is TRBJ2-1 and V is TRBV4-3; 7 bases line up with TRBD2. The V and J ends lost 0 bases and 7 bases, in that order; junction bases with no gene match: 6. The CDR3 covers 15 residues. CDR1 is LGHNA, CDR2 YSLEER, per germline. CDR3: CASSQDLGGWNEQFF. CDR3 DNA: TGCGCCAGCAGCCAAGATCTCGGGGGGTGGAATGAGCAGTTCTTC.

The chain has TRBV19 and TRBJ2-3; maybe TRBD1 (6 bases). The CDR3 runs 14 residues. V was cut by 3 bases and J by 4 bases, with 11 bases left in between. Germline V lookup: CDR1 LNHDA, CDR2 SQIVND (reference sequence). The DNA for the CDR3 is TGTGCCAGTAGTATCGATACAGGGTCAGATACGCAGTATTTT. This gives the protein CASSIDTGSDTQYF.

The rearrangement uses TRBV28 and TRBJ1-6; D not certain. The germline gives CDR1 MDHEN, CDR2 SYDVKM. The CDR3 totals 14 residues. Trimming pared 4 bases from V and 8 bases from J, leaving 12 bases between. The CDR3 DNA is TGTGCCAGCAGTTGGCAGGCTATCGATTCACCCCTCCACTTT. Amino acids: CASSWQAIDSPLHF.

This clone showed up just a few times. The CDR3 region has the DNA TGTGCCAGCAGCCTGGGACAGGGAGCGAACACCATATATTTT. It specifies CASSLGQGANTIYF. The chain carries TRBV11-1 and TRBJ1-3, with 9 bases lining up with TRBD1. The CDR3 contains 14 residues. Trimming removed 5 bases from V and 7 bases from J; junction bases left unmatched: 6. The germline V gene has CDR1 SGHAT and CDR2 FQDESV (reference sequence). The full variable domain, rest sourced from reference TRBV11-1 and TRBJ1-3, is EAEVAQSPRYKITEKSQAVAFWCDPISGHATLYWYRQILGQGPELLVQFQDESVVDDSQLPKDRFSAERLKGVDSTLKIQPAELGDSAMYLCASSLGQGANTIYFGEGSWLTVV.

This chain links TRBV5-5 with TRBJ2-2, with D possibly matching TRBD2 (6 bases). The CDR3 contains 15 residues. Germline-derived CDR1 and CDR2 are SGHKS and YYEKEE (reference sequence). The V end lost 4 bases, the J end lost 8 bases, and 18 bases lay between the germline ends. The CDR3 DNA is TGTGCCAGCAGCCCCGGCGGGGTCCTTTCAGGGGAGCTGTTTTTT. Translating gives CASSPGGVLSGELFF.

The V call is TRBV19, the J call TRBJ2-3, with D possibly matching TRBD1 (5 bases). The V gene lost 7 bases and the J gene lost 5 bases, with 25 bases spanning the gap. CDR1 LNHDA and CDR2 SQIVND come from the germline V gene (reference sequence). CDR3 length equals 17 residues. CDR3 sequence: CASIEAGLDLTGDTQYF. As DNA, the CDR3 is TGTGCCAGTATTGAGGCAGGGCTTGATCTAACCGGAGATACGCAGTATTTT.

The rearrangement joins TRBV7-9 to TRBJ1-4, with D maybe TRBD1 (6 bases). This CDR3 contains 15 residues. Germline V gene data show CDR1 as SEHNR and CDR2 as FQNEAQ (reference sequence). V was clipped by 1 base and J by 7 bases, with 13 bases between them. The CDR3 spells CASSLDGGKSEKLFF. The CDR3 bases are TGTGCCAGCAGCTTAGATGGGGGCAAGAGTGAAAAACTGTTTTTT.

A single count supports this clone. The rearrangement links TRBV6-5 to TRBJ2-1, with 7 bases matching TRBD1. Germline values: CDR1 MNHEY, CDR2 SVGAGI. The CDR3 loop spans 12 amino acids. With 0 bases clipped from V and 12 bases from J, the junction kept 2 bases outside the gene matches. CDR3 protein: CASSYSRQGQFF. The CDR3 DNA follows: TGTGCCAGCAGTTACTCAAGACAGGGGCAGTTCTTC.

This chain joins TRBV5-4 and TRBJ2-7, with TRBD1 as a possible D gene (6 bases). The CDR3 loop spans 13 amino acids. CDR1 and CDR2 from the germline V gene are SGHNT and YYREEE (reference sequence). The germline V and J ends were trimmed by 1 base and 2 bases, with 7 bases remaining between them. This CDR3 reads CASSLTGTYEQYF. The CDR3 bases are TGTGCCAGCAGCTTGACAGGGACCTACGAGCAGTACTTC. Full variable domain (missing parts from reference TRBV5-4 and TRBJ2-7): ETGVTQSPTHLIKTRGQQVTLRCSSQSGHNTVSWYQQALGQGPQFIFQYYREEENGRGNFPPRFSGLQFPNYSSELNVNALELDDSALYLCASSLTGTYEQYFGPGTRLTVT.

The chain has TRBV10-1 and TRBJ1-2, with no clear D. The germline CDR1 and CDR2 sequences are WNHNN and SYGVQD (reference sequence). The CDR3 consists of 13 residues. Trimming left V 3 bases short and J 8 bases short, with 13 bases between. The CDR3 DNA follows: TGCGCCAGCAGTGAATATCGGGTCGACGGCTACACCTTC. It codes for CASSEYRVDGYTF.

The CDR3 bases are TGTGCCAGCAGCGAGGGACTTCGAGATACGCAGTATTTT. It specifies CASSEGLRDTQYF. The chain uses TRBV9 and TRBJ2-3; tentative D call: TRBD2 (6 bases). Germline V gene lookup returns CDR1 SGDLS and CDR2 YYNGEE. With 3 bases removed from V and 5 bases from J, the gap between germline ends came to 10 bases. The CDR3 has 13 residues.

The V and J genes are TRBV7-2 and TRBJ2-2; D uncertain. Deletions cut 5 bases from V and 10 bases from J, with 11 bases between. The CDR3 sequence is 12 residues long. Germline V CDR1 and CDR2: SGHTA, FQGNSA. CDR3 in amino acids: CASSPGREELFF. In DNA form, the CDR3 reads TGTGCCAGCAGCCCGGGTCGAGAGGAGCTGTTTTTT.

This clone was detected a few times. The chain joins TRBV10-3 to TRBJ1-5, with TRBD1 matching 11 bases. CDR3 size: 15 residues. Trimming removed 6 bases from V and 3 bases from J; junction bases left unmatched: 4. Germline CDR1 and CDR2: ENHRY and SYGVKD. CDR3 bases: TGTGCCATCAGGGGACAGGGGGGGACCAATCAGCCCCAGCATTTT. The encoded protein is CAIRGQGGTNQPQHF.

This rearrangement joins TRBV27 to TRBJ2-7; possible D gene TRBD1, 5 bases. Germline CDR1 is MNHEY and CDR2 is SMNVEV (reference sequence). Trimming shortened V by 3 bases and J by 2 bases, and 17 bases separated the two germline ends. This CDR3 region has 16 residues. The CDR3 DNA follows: TGTGCCAGCAGTTTTTTTCGGACAAGGGGCACCTACGAGCAGTACTTC. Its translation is CASSFFRTRGTYEQYF.

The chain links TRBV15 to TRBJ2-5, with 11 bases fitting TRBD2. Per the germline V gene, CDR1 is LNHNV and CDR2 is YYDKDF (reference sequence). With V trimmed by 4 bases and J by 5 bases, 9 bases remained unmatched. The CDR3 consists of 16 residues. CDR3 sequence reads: CATSKDSGGAWETQYF. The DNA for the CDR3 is TGTGCCACCAGCAAGGATAGCGGGGGGGCTTGGGAGACCCAGTACTTC.

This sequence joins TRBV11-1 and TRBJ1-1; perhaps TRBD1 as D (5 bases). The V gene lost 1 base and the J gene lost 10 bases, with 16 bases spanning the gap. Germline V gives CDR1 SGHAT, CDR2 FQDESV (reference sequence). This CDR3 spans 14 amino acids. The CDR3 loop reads CASSLGYDRRGAFF. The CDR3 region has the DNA TGTGCCAGCAGCTTAGGATATGACCGAAGGGGAGCTTTCTTT.

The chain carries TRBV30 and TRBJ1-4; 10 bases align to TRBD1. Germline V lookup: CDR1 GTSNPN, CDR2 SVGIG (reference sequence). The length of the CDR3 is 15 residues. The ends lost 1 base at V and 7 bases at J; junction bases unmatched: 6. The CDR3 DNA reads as TGTGCCTGGAGTGAGAAGACAGGGGGCCTTGAAAAACTGTTTTTT. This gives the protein CAWSEKTGGLEKLFF.

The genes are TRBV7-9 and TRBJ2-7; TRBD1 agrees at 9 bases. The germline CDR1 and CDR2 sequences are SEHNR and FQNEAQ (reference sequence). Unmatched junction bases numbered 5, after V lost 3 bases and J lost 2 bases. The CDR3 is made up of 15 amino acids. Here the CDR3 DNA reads TGTGCCAGCAGCTTCGGACAGGGGATCCCCTACGAGCAGTACTTC. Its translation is CASSFGQGIPYEQYF.

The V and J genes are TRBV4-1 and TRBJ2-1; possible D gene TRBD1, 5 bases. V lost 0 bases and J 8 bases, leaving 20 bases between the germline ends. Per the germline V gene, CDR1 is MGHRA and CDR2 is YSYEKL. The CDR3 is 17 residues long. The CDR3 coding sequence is TGCGCCAGCAGCCAAGAGGCCCAGGGAATAATGGTCTATGAGCAGTTCTTC. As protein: CASSQEAQGIMVYEQFF.

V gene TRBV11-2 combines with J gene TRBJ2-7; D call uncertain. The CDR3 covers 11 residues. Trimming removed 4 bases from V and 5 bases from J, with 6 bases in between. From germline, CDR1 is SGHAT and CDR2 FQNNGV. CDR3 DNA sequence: TGTGCCAGCAGCTCGCCTAACGAGCAGTACTTC. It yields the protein CASSSPNEQYF.

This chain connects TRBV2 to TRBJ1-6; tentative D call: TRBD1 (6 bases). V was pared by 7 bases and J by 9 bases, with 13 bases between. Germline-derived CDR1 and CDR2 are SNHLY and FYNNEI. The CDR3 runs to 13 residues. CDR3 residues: CASTGQRGSPLHF. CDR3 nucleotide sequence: TGTGCCAGCACTGGACAGAGGGGTTCACCCCTCCACTTT.

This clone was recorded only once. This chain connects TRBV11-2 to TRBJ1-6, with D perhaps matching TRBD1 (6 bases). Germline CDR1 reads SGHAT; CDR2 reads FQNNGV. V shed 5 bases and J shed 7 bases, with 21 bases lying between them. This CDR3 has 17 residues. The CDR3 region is CASSKNGGGWGNSPLHF. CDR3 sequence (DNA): TGTGCCAGCAGCAAAAATGGTGGGGGCTGGGGGAATTCACCCCTCCACTTT.

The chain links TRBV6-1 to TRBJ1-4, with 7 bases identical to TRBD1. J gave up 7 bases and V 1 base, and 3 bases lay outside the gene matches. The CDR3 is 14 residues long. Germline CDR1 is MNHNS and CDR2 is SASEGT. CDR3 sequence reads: CASSEGQGGEKLFF. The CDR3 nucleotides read TGTGCCAGCAGTGAAGGCCAGGGGGGTGAAAAACTGTTTTTT.